Below are 23 T cell receptor beta chains sequenced from a single sample in a study of cytomegalovirus exposure and HLA in healthy donors. The PCR employed 60 Vbeta primers together with 13 Jbeta primers. Using immunoSEQ multiplex PCR, the repertoire was profiled, and TCRdb retains in-frame clones only, with some absent. This table holds 100,000 or so clones, about 70% found once. Sequencing input: PBMCs. The receptors originated from a middle-aged woman in good health and CMV-seronegative.

The gene calls are TRBV7-3 and TRBJ2-3; D perhaps matches TRBD1 (5 bases). V lost 1 base, J lost 4 bases, and 12 bases lay in between. Germline V gene sequence: CDR1 SGHTA, CDR2 FQGTGA. This CDR3 spans 15 amino acids. The CDR3 coding sequence is TGTGCCAGCAGCTTAAACCCAGGGAATTCAGATACGCAGTATTTT. Its translation: CASSLNPGNSDTQYF. The entire variable domain, with the rest obtained from reference TRBV7-3 and TRBJ2-3, is as follows: GAGVSQTPSNKVTEKGKYVELRCDPISGHTALYWYRQSLGQGPEFLIYFQGTGAADDSGLPNDRFFAVRPEGSVSTLKIQRTERGDSAVYLCASSLNPGNSDTQYFGPGTRLTVL.

The chain is built from TRBV19 and TRBJ1-2; 8 bases align to TRBD1. Germline CDR1 LNHDA, CDR2 SQIVND (reference sequence). Germline trimming cut 6 bases from V and 1 base from J; bases unmatched to any gene: 13. The CDR3 sequence is 17 residues long. In nucleotides, the CDR3 is TGTGCCAGTAGGCGTTCAACCGGGACAGGCTTTAACTATGGCTACACCTTC. As protein: CASRRSTGTGFNYGYTF.

The chain employs TRBV5-8 and TRBJ2-3, with 10 bases matching TRBD2. This CDR3 has 14 residues. Per the germline V gene, CDR1 is SGHTS and CDR2 is YDEGEE. The trim removed 4 bases at V and 6 bases at J, leaving 5 bases unmatched. CDR3 sequence: CASSALAGVDTQYF. The CDR3 DNA sequence: TGTGCCAGCAGCGCCCTAGCGGGAGTGGATACGCAGTATTTT.

V usage is TRBV5-1 and J usage is TRBJ2-5, with 10 bases matching TRBD1. Unmatched junction bases numbered 5, after V lost 4 bases and J lost 2 bases. The CDR3 consists of 15 residues. Looked up from germline, CDR1 is SGHRS and CDR2 is YFSETQ. The CDR3 DNA reads as TGCGCCAGCAGCACCCAGGGACAGGGGCAAGAGACCCAGTACTTC. Amino acids: CASSTQGQGQETQYF.

The gene calls are TRBV30 and TRBJ1-3; tentatively, D is TRBD1 (6 bases). The CDR3 runs 13 residues. V was pared by 2 bases and J by 2 bases, with 7 bases between. Germline V gene sequence: CDR1 GTSNPN, CDR2 SVGIG (reference sequence). The CDR3 spells CAWSTGTGNTIYF. The CDR3 DNA sequence: TGTGCCTGGAGTACAGGGACTGGAAACACCATATATTTT.

CDR3 coding DNA: TGTGCCAGCAGCCAATCTTGGTCCCGGAGCGAACACGAGCAGTACTTC. Residues: CASSQSWSRSEHEQYF. The V and J genes are TRBV16 and TRBJ2-7; D not certain. CDR1 and CDR2 (germline): KGHSY, FQNENV. The ends were cut back, 0 bases at V and 5 bases at J, with 17 bases in the middle. This CDR3 is 16 amino acids long.

The chain combines TRBV30 with TRBJ2-1, with a tentative D call TRBD1 (5 bases). Trimming removed 1 base at V and 10 bases at J, with 17 bases between. Germline-derived CDR1 and CDR2 are GTSNPN and SVGIG (reference sequence). The CDR3 length is 14 residues. The CDR3 DNA follows: TGTGCCTGGAGTGCAGGGTTTTCGGCTGACGAGCAGTTCTTC. Translated, it gives CAWSAGFSADEQFF.

The V call is TRBV23-1, the J call TRBJ2-4; D is unresolved. TRBV23-1 is annotated as an ORF whose role is uncertain. This CDR3 comprises 16 residues. With 3 bases removed from V and 0 bases from J, the gap between germline ends came to 12 bases. The CDR3 sequence: CASSQKSDLAKNIQYF. The CDR3 nucleotides are TGCGCCAGCAGTCAGAAATCAGATCTAGCCAAAAACATTCAGTACTTC.

In this sample, this clone turned up once. V is TRBV2 and J is TRBJ2-3; maybe TRBD2 (5 bases). The length of the CDR3 is 15 residues. Trimming took off 5 bases at V and 0 bases at J, with 12 bases between the two ends. Germline-derived CDR1 and CDR2 are SNHLY and FYNNEI. The CDR3 DNA reads as TGTGCCAGCAGTCAGGACTTAGCTAGCACAGATACGCAGTATTTT. Its protein product is CASSQDLASTDTQYF.

This rearrangement joins TRBV5-4 to TRBJ2-3, with unresolved D. V was trimmed by 2 bases and J by 1 base, leaving 8 bases between them. The germline V gene encodes CDR1 SGHNT and CDR2 YYREEE (reference sequence). This CDR3 contains 14 residues. CDR3 in amino acids: CASSFGTGTDTQYF. DNA for the CDR3: TGTGCCAGCAGCTTCGGTACAGGCACAGATACGCAGTATTTT.

The chain combines TRBV30 with TRBJ2-3; TRBD2 is a possible D gene (6 bases). Germline CDR1 GTSNPN, CDR2 SVGIG (reference sequence). Trimming cost V 0 bases and J 5 bases, with 9 bases left between them. CDR3 length: 13 residues. The CDR3 coding sequence is TGTGCCTGGAGTGTTTGGAGGGTAGATACGCAGTATTTT. This codes for CAWSVWRVDTQYF.

The chain links TRBV28 to TRBJ2-2; 7 bases are shared with TRBD1. The CDR3 loop spans 16 amino acids. Losses at the gene ends were 5 bases for V and 5 bases for J; bases not matched to a gene: 11. Germline values: CDR1 MDHEN, CDR2 SYDVKM. CDR3 DNA sequence: TGTGCCAGCAGTGGGAGACAGGGTAGAGGAACCGGGGAGCTGTTTTTT. It encodes CASSGRQGRGTGELFF.

This chain links TRBV9 with TRBJ2-1; 12 bases line up with TRBD2. Germline CDR1 and CDR2: SGDLS and YYNGEE. V lost 1 base and J lost 7; bases outside the gene matches: 6. The CDR3 runs 16 residues. The CDR3 DNA follows: TGTGCCAGCAGCGTAATAGGTCTAGCGGGGGGGAATGAGCAGTTCTTC. It codes for CASSVIGLAGGNEQFF.

This clone has a single count. The chain couples TRBV29-1 to TRBJ2-3, with a tentative D call TRBD2 (6 bases). This CDR3 region has 13 residues. V shed 7 bases and J shed 4 bases, with 15 bases lying between them. Germline V gene lookup returns CDR1 SQVTM and CDR2 ANQGSEA. The DNA for the CDR3 is TGCAGCGGGACTAAATTAGAACCAGATACGCAGTATTTT. It specifies CSGTKLEPDTQYF.

The genes are TRBV28 and TRBJ2-2, with 11 bases matching TRBD1. CDR1 is MDHEN, CDR2 SYDVKM, per germline. The junction had 6 bases not matched to a gene; V was cut back by 5 bases and J by 4 bases. The CDR3 has 16 amino acids. The CDR3 DNA sequence: TGTGCCAGCAGTCAGGGGGACAGGGGGATCACCGGGGAGCTGTTTTTT. Protein sequence: CASSQGDRGITGELFF.

CDR3 amino acids: CASSRDFSRDGAEQYF. The DNA of the CDR3 is TGTGCCAGCAGCCGGGACTTCTCCCGGGACGGCGCCGAGCAGTACTTC. V gene TRBV5-8 combines with J gene TRBJ2-7, with D maybe TRBD2 (6 bases). The length of the CDR3 is 16 residues. Germline lookup yields CDR1 SGHTS and CDR2 YDEGEE. The germline V and J ends were trimmed by 4 bases and 6 bases, with 23 bases remaining between them.

This clone was recorded once. V usage is TRBV11-2 and J usage is TRBJ1-3; maybe TRBD1 (6 bases). Trimming removed 5 bases from V and 0 bases from J, with 11 bases in between. The germline gives CDR1 SGHAT, CDR2 FQNNGV. The CDR3 covers 15 residues. Written as DNA, the CDR3 is TGTGCCAGCAGCACACAGGGTGCCTCTGGAAACACCATATATTTT. This sequence encodes CASSTQGASGNTIYF.

The V gene is TRBV30, the J gene TRBJ1-2; D not resolved. The length of the CDR3 is 13 residues. In germline, CDR1 is GTSNPN, CDR2 SVGIG (reference sequence). V was clipped by 1 base and J by 0 bases, with 6 bases between them. CDR3 protein: CAWSGGTNYGYTF. The CDR3 DNA reads TGTGCCTGGAGTGGAGGTACTAACTATGGCTACACCTTC.

The chain joins TRBV5-4 to TRBJ2-2; 8 bases match TRBD1. Trimming removed 6 bases from V and 7 bases from J; junction bases left unmatched: 20. Germline lookup yields CDR1 SGHNT and CDR2 YYREEE (reference sequence). The CDR3 is 18 residues long. CDR3 bases: TGTGCCAGCAACGTGGACAGGGATGTCGGGAGTAATAACGGGGAGCTGTTTTTT. It yields the protein CASNVDRDVGSNNGELFF.

This rearrangement joins TRBV28 to TRBJ2-1; 8 positions match TRBD2. The germline V gene encodes CDR1 MDHEN and CDR2 SYDVKM. Unmatched junction bases numbered 8, after V lost 1 base and J lost 6 bases. This CDR3 contains 16 residues. CDR3 region: CASSLFWSGRFNEQFF. The CDR3 DNA reads TGTGCCAGCAGTTTATTCTGGAGCGGGAGATTCAATGAGCAGTTCTTC.

In its sample, this clone was seen a few times. CDR3 DNA: TGTGCCAGCAGCCCCCGGGGAAGCGGGAGCGTAACTTCCTACAATGAGCAGTTCTTC. Its protein is CASSPRGSGSVTSYNEQFF. The chain carries TRBV7-3 and TRBJ2-1, with 8 bases lining up with TRBD2. This CDR3 spans 19 amino acids. The germline V gene encodes CDR1 SGHTA and CDR2 FQGTGA. The V and J ends lost 5 bases and 1 base, in that order; junction bases with no gene match: 16.

In this sample, this clone turned up a few times. The chain links TRBV7-3 to TRBJ2-3; TRBD2 matches 13 bases. Per the germline V gene, CDR1 is SGHTA and CDR2 is FQGTGA. The CDR3 consists of 15 residues. V lost 4 bases and J lost 4; bases outside the gene matches: 2. This chain's CDR3 is CASSSLAGGSDTQYF. The CDR3 DNA reads as TGTGCCAGCAGCTCACTAGCGGGGGGGTCAGATACGCAGTATTTT.

The chain links TRBV21-1 to TRBJ2-7; the D call in the table, TRBD2, was not verified against the DNA. TRBV21-1 is a pseudogene. This CDR3 contains 15 residues. CDR3 residues: CASSKMASHGCEQYF. CDR3 coding DNA: TGTGCCAGCAGCAAAATGGCGAGTCACGGGTGCGAGCAGTACTTC.